The rows below give T cell receptor beta chains drawn from one sample of a study of early T cells in non-severe SARS-CoV-2 infection. TCRdb independently ran MiXCR on the 5' RACE reads; one entry per CDR3 protein. The sample carries 40,000 to 45,000 distinct CDR3 sequences, around 6.1% recorded once. The material was whole blood, obtained at baseline. Every receptor here comes from an adult who was a healthcare worker with PCR-confirmed SARS-CoV-2 infection or an uninfected control (not recorded which). CDR3s include the opening cysteine and the closing phenylalanine or tryptophan. The order of the fields is J gene, V gene, CDR3 protein.

TRBJ2-5	TRBV7-2	CASSLGSSNVRETQYF
TRBJ2-3	TRBV14	CASSQESDWSTDTQYF
TRBJ2-7	TRBV20-1	CSARVGISGTYEQYF
TRBJ2-2	TRBV6-2/TRBV6-3	CASSYSRTSHTGELFF
TRBJ2-1	TRBV6-2/TRBV6-3	CASSDWTSGSSEQFF
TRBJ2-1	TRBV20-1	CSANQGLSVSYNEQFF
TRBJ2-2	TRBV29-1	CSVEKWAGELFF
TRBJ2-3	TRBV5-6	CASSLIGVPADTQYF
TRBJ2-3	TRBV30	CAWSYQTSTDTQYF
TRBJ2-7	TRBV28	CASGGGQVYEQYF
TRBJ2-1	TRBV6-2/TRBV6-3	CASSRLAAILPEQFF
TRBJ2-7	TRBV6-5	CASSYSRSQGRFHEQYF
TRBJ2-7	TRBV29-1	CSVQATGAYYEQYF
TRBJ1-6	TRBV25-1	CASSAGGRSPLHF
TRBJ2-3	TRBV29-1	CSVVGTSALNTDTQYF
TRBJ2-3	TRBV5-4	CASSFGNSRYF
TRBJ1-2	TRBV6-6	CASSYALSGQGNGYTF
TRBJ1-1	TRBV4-1	CASSQVNLGWFTEAFF
TRBJ2-3	TRBV20-1	CNTQGGQGKDTQYF
TRBJ2-1	TRBV7-9	CASSLSSGFYNEQFF
TRBJ1-6	TRBV20-1	CSSYPDRDSPLHF
TRBJ2-2	TRBV11-2	CASKLQGHGELFF
TRBJ1-5	TRBV4-3	CASSQELVQGDQPQHF
TRBJ2-3	TRBV19	CASKGLAGATDTQYF
TRBJ2-5	TRBV20-1	CSASQGAGTQYF
TRBJ2-3	TRBV28	CASSPGAVPDTQYF
TRBJ1-5	TRBV7-8	CASSLSLGNQPQHF
TRBJ2-2	TRBV5-4	CASSLDANTGELFF
TRBJ2-1	TRBV4-3	CASSLSGDRSINEQFF
TRBJ2-7	TRBV6-2/TRBV6-3	CASSYSTTYEQYF
TRBJ2-7	TRBV3-2	CASSQDRGRQYF
TRBJ1-2	TRBV29-1	CSVWDGGYGYTF
TRBJ1-5	TRBV6-2/TRBV6-3	CASSYSNRLTQHF
TRBJ1-5	TRBV7-9	CASSSGESNQPQHF
TRBJ1-1	TRBV12-3/TRBV12-4	CASRPSGAMNTEAFF
TRBJ2-7	TRBV9	CASSVGTNAYEQYF
TRBJ2-1	TRBV4-3	CASSQAPGGNEQFF
TRBJ2-7	TRBV7-9	CASSPRGGPYEQYF
TRBJ2-5	TRBV7-7	CASSLGRGPQETQYF
TRBJ2-3	TRBV4-3	CASSQDSIGNTQYF
TRBJ2-7	TRBV20-1	CSARDEVGGSYEQYF
TRBJ2-7	TRBV6-5	CASSSGGGQYF
TRBJ2-7	TRBV2	CASSRLTSGSNEQYF
TRBJ1-1	TRBV29-1	CSVEAADRGAFF
TRBJ2-1	TRBV4-1	CASNRRETSNEQFF
TRBJ2-1	TRBV7-6	CASTKVPGQGSYNEQFF
TRBJ1-1	TRBV4-1	CASGQVYRGANTEVFF
TRBJ2-1	TRBV5-5	CASSVGTDLDNEQFF
TRBJ2-2	TRBV6-2/TRBV6-3	CASSYSKWGELFF
TRBJ2-1	TRBV12-3/TRBV12-4	CASRLSGTQYNEQFF
TRBJ1-1	TRBV2	CASSEEGIGRTEAFF
TRBJ2-1	TRBV5-5	CASSSRDPSDSLNEQFF
TRBJ2-7	TRBV28	CASRNSGRTYEQYF
TRBJ2-7	TRBV3-1	CASSPLTHGGYEQYF